Here is one T cell receptor beta chain with its context. As yet, its antigen is unknown. These data belong to a study of CD8+ T cells in alopecia areata. On the study more broadly: Twice a day, 5 to 10 mg of oral tofacitinib was administered to treated patients. Study-level results: Sequencing of scalp tissue also captures the resident alphabeta T cells of normal skin.

cDNA serving as the sequencing template came from extracted, reverse transcribed RNA. This table comes from immunoSEQ multiplex PCR, and its TCRdb copy is limited to in-frame clones, with some not included. Of approximately 180,000 clones in the sample, roughly 66% were seen once. CDR1 is SGHDT and CDR2 is YYEEEE in the germline V gene. Trimming took off 1 base at V and 1 base at J, with 8 bases between the two ends. CDR3 size: 14 residues. The material sequenced was CD8+ T cells sorted from blood, taken at week 0. This rearrangement joins TRBV5-6 to TRBJ2-5; D call uncertain. The TCR comes from a human donor with alopecia areata. The chain's CDR3 is CASSLLQIQETQYF. The CDR3 coding sequence is TGTGCCAGCAGCTTGTTACAGATCCAAGAGACCCAGTACTTC. The whole variable domain, remainder taken from reference TRBV5-6 and TRBJ2-5, is DAGVTQSPTHLIKTRGQQVTLRCSPKSGHDTVSWYQQALGQGPQFIFQYYEEEERQRGNFPDRFSGHQFPNYSSELNVNALLLGDSALYLCASSLLQIQETQYFGPGTRLLVL.